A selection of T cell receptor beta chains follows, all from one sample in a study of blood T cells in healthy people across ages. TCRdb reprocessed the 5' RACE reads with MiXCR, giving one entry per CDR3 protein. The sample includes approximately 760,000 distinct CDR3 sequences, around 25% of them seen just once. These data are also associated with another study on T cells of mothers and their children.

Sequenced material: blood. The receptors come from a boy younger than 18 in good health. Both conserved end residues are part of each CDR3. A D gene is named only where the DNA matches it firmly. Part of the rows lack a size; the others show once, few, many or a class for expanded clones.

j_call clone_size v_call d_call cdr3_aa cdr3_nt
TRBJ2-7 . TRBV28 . CASKGGGEGSYEQYF TGTGCCAGCAAGGGGGGTGGGGAGGGTTCCTACGAGCAGTACTTC
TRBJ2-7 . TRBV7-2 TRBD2 CASSSRREGPTYEQYF TGTGCCAGCAGCTCTAGGCGGGAGGGCCCCACCTACGAGCAGTACTTC
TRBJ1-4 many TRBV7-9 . CASSLVLGNNEKLFF TGTGCCAGCAGCTTAGTATTGGGGAATAATGAAAAACTGTTTTTT
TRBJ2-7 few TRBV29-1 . CSVVYGDGFYEQYF TGCAGCGTTGTGTACGGGGACGGATTTTACGAGCAGTACTTC
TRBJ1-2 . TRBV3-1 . CASSQETGGYTF TGTGCCAGCAGCCAAGAGACAGGAGGCTACACCTTC
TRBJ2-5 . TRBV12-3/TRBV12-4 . CASSLIRDGQETQYF TGTGCCAGCAGCCTCATCCGGGACGGTCAAGAGACCCAGTACTTC
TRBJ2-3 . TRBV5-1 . CASSLDTTSTDTQYF TGCGCCAGCAGCTTGGACACGACTAGCACAGATACGCAGTATTTT
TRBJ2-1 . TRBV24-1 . CATSDSADFYNEQFF TGTGCCACCAGTGATTCAGCGGATTTTTACAATGAGCAGTTCTTC
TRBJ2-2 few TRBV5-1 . CASSLGDTTGELFF TGCGCCAGCAGCTTGGGGGACACCACCGGGGAGCTGTTTTTT
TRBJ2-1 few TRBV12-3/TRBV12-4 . CASSGRLVRGGLYKVNNEQFF TGTGCCAGCAGTGGAAGACTAGTTCGGGGAGGTCTGTATAAAGTTAACAATGAGCAGTTCTTC
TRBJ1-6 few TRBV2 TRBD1 CASRGQGVVGSPLHF TGTGCCAGCAGGGGACAGGGGGTTGTCGGTTCACCCCTCCACTTT
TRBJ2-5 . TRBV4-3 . CASSQDPASQETQYF TGCGCCAGCAGCCAAGATCCTGCCAGCCAAGAGACCCAGTACTTC
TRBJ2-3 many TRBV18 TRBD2 CASSLTSGSTDTQYF TGCGCCAGCAGCCTGACTAGCGGGAGCACAGATACGCAGTATTTT
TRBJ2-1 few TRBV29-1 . CSVEDGGFRGNEQFF TGCAGCGTTGAAGATGGAGGTTTCAGGGGCAATGAGCAGTTCTTC
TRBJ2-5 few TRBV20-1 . CSAISDQETQYF TGCAGTGCTATTAGCGATCAAGAGACCCAGTACTTC
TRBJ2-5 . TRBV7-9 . CASTGHFQETQYF TGTGCCAGCACTGGACATTTCCAAGAGACCCAGTACTTC
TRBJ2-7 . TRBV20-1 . CSAMLEGIGNEQYF TGCAGTGCTATGCTCGAGGGGATTGGAAACGAGCAGTACTTC
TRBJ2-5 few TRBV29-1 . CSVWTAETQYF TGCAGCGTTTGGACGGCGGAGACCCAGTACTTC
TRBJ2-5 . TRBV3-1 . CASSQDSLGVGETQYF TGTGCCAGCAGCCAAGATAGTTTAGGGGTAGGGGAGACCCAGTACTTC
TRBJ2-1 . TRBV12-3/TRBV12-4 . CASTDYNEQFF TGTGCCAGCACCGATTACAATGAGCAGTTCTTC
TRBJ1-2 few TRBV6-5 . CASSYDPTGYGYTF TGTGCCAGCAGTTACGACCCAACGGGCTATGGCTACACCTTC
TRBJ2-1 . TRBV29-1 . CSVYKLSGDSYNEQFF TGCAGCGTATACAAACTAAGTGGGGACTCCTACAATGAGCAGTTCTTC
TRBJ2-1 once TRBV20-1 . CSAREFVGDHEQFF TGCAGTGCTAGAGAATTTGTGGGGGACCATGAGCAGTTCTTC
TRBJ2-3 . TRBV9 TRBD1 CASSVEGQGPDTQYF TGTGCCAGCAGCGTGGAGGGACAGGGACCAGATACGCAGTATTTT
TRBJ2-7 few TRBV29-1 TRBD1 CSVSDRGYEQYF TGCAGCGTTTCCGACAGGGGGTACGAGCAGTACTTC